The T cell receptor beta chain under discussion was sequenced for a study of cytomegalovirus exposure and HLA in healthy donors. CDR1 and CDR2 (germline): GTSNPN, SVGIG (reference sequence). The CDR3 runs 13 residues. J lost 6 bases, V lost 5 bases, and 9 bases had no gene match. PCR primers comprised 60 Vbeta and 13 Jbeta primers. The protocol was immunoSEQ multiplex PCR, while the TCRdb copy is restricted to in-frame clones and leaves out a portion. The sample records more than 130,000 clones, more than 75% being singletons. Study-wide results and caveats: Within an earlier analysis, most TCR beta V segments proved productive either about 87% or about 30% of the time. Later analysis demonstrated an association between a missense DCLRE1C variant and TCR beta V- and J-gene trimming.

Details on this clone: Its matching antigen is unknown.

J is TRBJ2-7 and V is TRBV30; 8 bases match TRBD2. The sequenced sample was PBMCs. This clonotype was sampled from a male donor in good health and CMV-seronegative. The CDR3 is CAWAFIRGGEQYF. The CDR3, as DNA: TGTGCCTGGGCGTTTATCCGGGGGGGCGAGCAGTACTTC.